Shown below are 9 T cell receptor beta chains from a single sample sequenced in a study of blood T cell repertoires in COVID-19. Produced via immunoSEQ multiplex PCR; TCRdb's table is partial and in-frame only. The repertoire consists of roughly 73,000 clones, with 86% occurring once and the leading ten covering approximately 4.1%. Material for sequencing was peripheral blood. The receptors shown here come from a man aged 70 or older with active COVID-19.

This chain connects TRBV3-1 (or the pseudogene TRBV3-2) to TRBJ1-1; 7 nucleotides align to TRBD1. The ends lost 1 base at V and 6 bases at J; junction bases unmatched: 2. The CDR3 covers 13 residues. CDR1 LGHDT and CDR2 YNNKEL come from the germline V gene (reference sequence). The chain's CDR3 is CASSQAQGPEAFF. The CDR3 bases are TGTGCCAGCAGCCAAGCACAGGGGCCTGAAGCTTTCTTT.

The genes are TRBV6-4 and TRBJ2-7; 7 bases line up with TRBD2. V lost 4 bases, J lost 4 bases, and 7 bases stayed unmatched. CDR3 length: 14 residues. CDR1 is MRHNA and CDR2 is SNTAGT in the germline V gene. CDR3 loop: CASSVGGARYEQYF. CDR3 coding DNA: TGTGCCAGCAGTGTGGGAGGGGCTAGATACGAGCAGTACTTC.

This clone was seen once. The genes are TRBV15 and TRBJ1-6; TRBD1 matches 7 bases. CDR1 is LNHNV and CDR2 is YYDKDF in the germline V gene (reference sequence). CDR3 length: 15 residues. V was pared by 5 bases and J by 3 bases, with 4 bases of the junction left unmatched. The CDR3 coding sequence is TGTGCCACCAGCCCCCGGACAGGCTATAATTCACCCCTCCACTTT. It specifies CATSPRTGYNSPLHF.

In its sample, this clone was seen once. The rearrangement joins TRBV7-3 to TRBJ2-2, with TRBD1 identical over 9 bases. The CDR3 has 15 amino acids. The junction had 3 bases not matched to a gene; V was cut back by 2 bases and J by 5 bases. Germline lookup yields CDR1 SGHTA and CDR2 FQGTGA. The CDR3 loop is CASSLDRGETGELFF. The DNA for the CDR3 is TGTGCCAGCAGCTTAGACAGGGGGGAAACCGGGGAGCTGTTTTTT.

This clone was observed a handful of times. Here the CDR3 DNA reads TGTGCCAGTAGTGCGGGACGGGGTTACGAGCAGTACTTC. Its protein is CASSAGRGYEQYF. The chain has TRBV19 and TRBJ2-7; possibly TRBD2 for D (6 bases). The V end was cut by 5 bases, the J end by 4 bases, with 12 bases between. The germline CDR1 and CDR2 sequences are LNHDA and SQIVND (reference sequence). This CDR3 has 13 residues.

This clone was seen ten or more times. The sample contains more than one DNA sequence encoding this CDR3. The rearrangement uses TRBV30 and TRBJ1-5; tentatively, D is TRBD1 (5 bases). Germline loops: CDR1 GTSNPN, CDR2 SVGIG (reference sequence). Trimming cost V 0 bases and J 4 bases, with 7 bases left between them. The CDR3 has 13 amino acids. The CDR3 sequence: CAWSVGGNQPQHF. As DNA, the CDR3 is TGTGCCTGGAGTGTCGGGGGGAATCAGCCCCAGCATTTT.

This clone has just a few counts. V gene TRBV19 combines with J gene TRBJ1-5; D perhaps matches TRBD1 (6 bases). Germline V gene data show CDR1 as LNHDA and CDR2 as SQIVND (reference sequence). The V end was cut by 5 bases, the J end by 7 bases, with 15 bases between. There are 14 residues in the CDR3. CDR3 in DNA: TGTGCCAGTAGTCCCGGGGGGGCAGCGCAGCCCCAGCATTTT. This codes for CASSPGGAAQPQHF. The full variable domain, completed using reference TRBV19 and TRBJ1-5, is DGGITQSPKYLFRKEGQNVTLSCEQNLNHDAMYWYRQDPGQGLRLIYYSQIVNDFQKGDIAEGYSVSREKKESFPLTVTSAQKNPTAFYLCASSPGGAAQPQHFGDGTRLSIL.

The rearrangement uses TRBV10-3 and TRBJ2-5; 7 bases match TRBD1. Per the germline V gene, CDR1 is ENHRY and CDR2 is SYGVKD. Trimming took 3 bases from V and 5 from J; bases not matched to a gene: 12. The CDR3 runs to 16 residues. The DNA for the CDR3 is TGTGCCATCAGTGACCGAACACAGGGGTTCGGGGAGACCCAGTACTTC. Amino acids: CAISDRTQGFGETQYF.

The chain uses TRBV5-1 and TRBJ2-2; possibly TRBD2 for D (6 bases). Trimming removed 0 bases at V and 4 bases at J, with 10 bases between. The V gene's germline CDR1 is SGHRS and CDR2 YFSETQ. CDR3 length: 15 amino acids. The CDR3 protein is CASSLGTNPTGELFF. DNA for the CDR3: TGCGCCAGCAGCTTGGGGACTAACCCCACCGGGGAGCTGTTTTTT.